This T cell receptor (beta chain) comes out of a study of PD-1 blockade in classical Hodgkin lymphoma. Study-level points and caveats: Complete responders started with a diversity level that resembled newly diagnosed patients at baseline. Significantly greater TCR diversity emerged by C4D1 in CD4+ cells but not CD8+ cells. No one has yet defined what causes the repertoire differences, which may be disease activity or prior therapy.

Sequencing used immunoSEQ multiplex PCR; TCRdb keeps in-frame clones, though not all of them. The table shows 25,000 to 35,000 clones, with more than 85% occurring only once. As for this clone: What it recognizes is unknown.

As to time point: cycle 4 day 1 (C4D1), after about 6 weeks of nivolumab. Relapses following autologous stem cell transplantation were seen in all patients, with brentuximab vedotin exposure varying. Magnetic depletion of unwanted cells isolated CD4+ T cells from thawed PBMCs. Germline CDR1 and CDR2: MDHEN and SYDVKM. The CDR3 spans 14 residues. V was clipped by 3 bases and J by 0 bases, with 9 bases between them. The input for sequencing was CD4+ T cells from blood, taken before the fourth cycle of nivolumab. The chain is built from TRBV28 and TRBJ2-7; TRBD1 might be the D (5 bases). The sequence derives from a human donor with classical Hodgkin lymphoma. The DNA for the CDR3 is TGTGCCAGCAGTTTGTTACAGGTCTCCTACGAGCAGTACTTC. Residues: CASSLLQVSYEQYF.